These T cell receptor beta chains were read from a single sample in a study of CD8+ T cells in alopecia areata. The protocol was immunoSEQ multiplex PCR, while the TCRdb copy is restricted to in-frame clones and leaves out a portion. Of about 150,000 clones detected, around 60% appear once; the ten largest clones hold under 6.5%. Source: CD4+ T cells sorted from blood, taken at week 0. The receptors originated from a human donor with alopecia areata. Each CDR3 is given with its conserved first and last residue. A D gene is named only where the DNA matches it firmly. The listing skips clone size in some rows; elsewhere it reads once, few, many or a size class.

size,D,V,J,CDR3,DNA
many,-,TRBV5-1,TRBJ1-2,CASSRTADGYTF,TGCGCCAGCAGCAGGACAGCGGATGGCTACACCTTC
few,-,TRBV5-1,TRBJ1-1,CASSFLGTEAFF,TGCGCCAGCAGCTTCTTGGGCACTGAAGCTTTCTTT
-,-,TRBV30,TRBJ1-2,CAWRDTGKGGYTF,TGTGCCTGGAGAGACACAGGGAAGGGTGGCTACACCTTC
-,-,TRBV4-3,TRBJ1-5,CASSQDFGVGTGYSNQPQHF,TGCGCCAGCAGCCAAGATTTCGGTGTGGGAACAGGGTACAGCAATCAGCCCCAGCATTTT
once,-,TRBV15,TRBJ1-4,CATSRGSATNEKLFF,TGTGCCACCAGCAGGGGCAGCGCAACTAATGAAAAACTGTTTTTT
-,-,TRBV7-2,TRBJ2-1,CASSFPPEQFF,TGTGCCAGCAGCTTCCCCCCCGAGCAGTTCTTC
-,-,TRBV4-1,TRBJ2-3,CASSQDWNRVRDTQYF,TGCGCCAGCAGCCAAGATTGGAACAGGGTAAGAGATACGCAGTATTTT
-,-,TRBV7-8,TRBJ2-5,CASSLASGETQYF,TGTGCCAGCAGCCTAGCCTCGGGAGAGACCCAGTACTTC
few,-,TRBV29-1,TRBJ1-6,CSVRANSPLHF,TGCAGCGTCAGGGCTAATTCACCCCTCCACTTT
-,-,TRBV29-1,TRBJ1-1,CSVRIMNTEAFF,TGCAGCGTACGGATCATGAACACTGAAGCTTTCTTT
-,-,TRBV27,TRBJ2-5,CASSLPPDGTQYF,TGTGCCAGCAGTTTGCCCCCGGATGGGACCCAGTACTTC
few,-,TRBV27,TRBJ1-6,CASSLSRRGGGSPLHF,TGTGCCAGCAGTTTATCGAGGCGTGGGGGTGGTTCACCCCTCCACTTT
-,-,TRBV7-2,TRBJ2-1,CASSRVSAYNEQFF,TGTGCCAGCTCGAGGGTTAGCGCGTACAATGAGCAGTTCTTC
once,-,TRBV9,TRBJ1-1,CASSPRAWNMNTEAFF,TGTGCCAGCAGCCCCAGGGCGTGGAACATGAACACTGAAGCTTTCTTT
-,-,TRBV29-1,TRBJ2-3,CSVYRDALDTQYF,TGCAGCGTATACCGGGACGCCCTGGATACGCAGTATTTT
few,TRBD1,TRBV7-2,TRBJ2-5,CASSAVAGTEETQYF,TGTGCCAGCAGCGCCGTAGCCGGGACAGAAGAGACCCAGTACTTC
few,-,TRBV19,TRBJ1-1,CASAGKPYTEAFF,TGTGCCAGTGCAGGGAAACCATACACTGAAGCTTTCTTT
-,-,TRBV30,TRBJ2-7,CAWSVGGSQYF,TGTGCCTGGAGTGTGGGGGGCTCACAGTACTTC
-,-,TRBV14,TRBJ2-3,CASSQGGSGTDTQYF,TGTGCCAGCAGCCAAGGGGGTAGTGGGACAGATACGCAGTATTTT
-,-,TRBV30,TRBJ1-1,CAWSGSPGGEAFF,TGTGCCTGGAGTGGCAGTCCTGGGGGTGAAGCTTTCTTT
-,-,TRBV30,TRBJ2-4,CAWSVGTLTKNIQYF,TGTGCCTGGAGTGTAGGGACACTAACCAAAAACATTCAGTACTTC
few,-,TRBV29-1,TRBJ2-3,CSVVSVGDTQYF,TGCAGCGTTGTGTCAGTTGGGGATACGCAGTATTTT
-,-,TRBV7-2,TRBJ1-5,CASSLRDGRQPQHF,TGTGCCAGCAGCTTACGGGACGGAAGACAGCCCCAGCATTTT